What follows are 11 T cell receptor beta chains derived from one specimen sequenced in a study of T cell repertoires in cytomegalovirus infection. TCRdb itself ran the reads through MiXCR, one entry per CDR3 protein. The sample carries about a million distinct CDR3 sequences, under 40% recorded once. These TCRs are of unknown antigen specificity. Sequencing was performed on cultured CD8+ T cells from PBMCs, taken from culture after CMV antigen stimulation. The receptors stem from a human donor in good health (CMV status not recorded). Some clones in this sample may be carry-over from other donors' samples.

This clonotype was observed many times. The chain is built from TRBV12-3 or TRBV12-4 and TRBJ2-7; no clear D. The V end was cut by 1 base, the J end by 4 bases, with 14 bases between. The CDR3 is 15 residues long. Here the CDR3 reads CASSLVAGREYEQYF. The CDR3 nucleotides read TGTGCCAGCAGTTTAGTGGCAGGAAGAGAATACGAGCAGTACTTC.

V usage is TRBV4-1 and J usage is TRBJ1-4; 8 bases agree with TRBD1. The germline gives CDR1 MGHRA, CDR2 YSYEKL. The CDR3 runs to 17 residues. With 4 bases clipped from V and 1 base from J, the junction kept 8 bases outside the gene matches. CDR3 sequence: CASSRNLGTGTNEKLFF. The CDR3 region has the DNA TGCGCCAGCAGCCGTAATTTGGGGACAGGAACTAATGAAAAACTGTTTTTT.

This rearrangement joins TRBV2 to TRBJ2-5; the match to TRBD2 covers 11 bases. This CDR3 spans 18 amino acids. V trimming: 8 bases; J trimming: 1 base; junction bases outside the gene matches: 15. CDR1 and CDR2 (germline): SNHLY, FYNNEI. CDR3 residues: CASGVTSGGSESQETQYF. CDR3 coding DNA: TGTGCCAGCGGGGTCACTAGCGGGGGCTCAGAATCCCAAGAGACCCAGTACTTC.

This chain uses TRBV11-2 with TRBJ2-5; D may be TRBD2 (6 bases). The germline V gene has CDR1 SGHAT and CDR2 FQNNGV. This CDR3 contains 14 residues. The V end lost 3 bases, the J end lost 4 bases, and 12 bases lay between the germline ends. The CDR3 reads CASSFSGVGETQYF. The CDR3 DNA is TGTGCCAGCAGCTTTTCGGGGGTAGGAGAGACCCAGTACTTC.

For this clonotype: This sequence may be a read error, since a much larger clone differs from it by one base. Written as DNA, the CDR3 is TGTGCCAGCAGCAACCGACAGGTGAACACTGAAGCTTTCTTT. Translated: CASSNRQVNTEAFF. The chain links TRBV5-6 to TRBJ1-1; possibly TRBD1 for D (6 bases). Germline CDR1 and CDR2: SGHDT and YYEEEE. The CDR3 runs to 14 residues. Trimming pared 4 bases from V and 0 bases from J, leaving 10 bases between.

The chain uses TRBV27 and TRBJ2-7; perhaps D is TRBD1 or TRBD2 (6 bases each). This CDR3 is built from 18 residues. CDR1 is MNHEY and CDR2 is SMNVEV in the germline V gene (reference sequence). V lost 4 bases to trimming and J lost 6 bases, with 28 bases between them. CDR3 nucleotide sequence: TGTGCCAGCAGTTCACTCAGGGGCCCAGCGGGTACATCGAGCGAGCAGTACTTC. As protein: CASSSLRGPAGTSSEQYF.

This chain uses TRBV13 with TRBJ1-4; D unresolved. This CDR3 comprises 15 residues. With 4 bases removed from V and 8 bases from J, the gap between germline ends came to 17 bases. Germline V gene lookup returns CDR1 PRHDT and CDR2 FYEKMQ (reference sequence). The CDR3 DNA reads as TGTGCCAGCAGCTCAAGGGTGGGAATGAAAGAAAAACTGTTTTTT. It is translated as CASSSRVGMKEKLFF.

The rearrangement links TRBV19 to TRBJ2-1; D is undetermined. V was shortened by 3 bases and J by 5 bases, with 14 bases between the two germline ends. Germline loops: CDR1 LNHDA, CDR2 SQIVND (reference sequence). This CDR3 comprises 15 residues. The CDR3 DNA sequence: TGTGCCAGTAGTATCTGGCGAGACCGGGACAATGAGCAGTTCTTC. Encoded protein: CASSIWRDRDNEQFF.

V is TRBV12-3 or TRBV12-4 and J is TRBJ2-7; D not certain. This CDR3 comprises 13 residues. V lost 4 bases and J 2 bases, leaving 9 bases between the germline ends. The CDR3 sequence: CASSWGLTYEQYV. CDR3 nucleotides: TGTGCCAGCAGTTGGGGTCTTACCTACGAGCAGTACGTC.

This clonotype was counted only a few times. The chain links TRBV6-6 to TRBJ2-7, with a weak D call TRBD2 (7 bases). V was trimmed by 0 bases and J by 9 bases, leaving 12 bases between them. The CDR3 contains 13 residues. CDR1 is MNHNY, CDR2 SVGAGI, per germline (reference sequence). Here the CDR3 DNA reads TGTGCCAGCAGTTACTCTGGGGGGGCTTGGCAGTACGTC. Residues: CASSYSGGAWQYV.

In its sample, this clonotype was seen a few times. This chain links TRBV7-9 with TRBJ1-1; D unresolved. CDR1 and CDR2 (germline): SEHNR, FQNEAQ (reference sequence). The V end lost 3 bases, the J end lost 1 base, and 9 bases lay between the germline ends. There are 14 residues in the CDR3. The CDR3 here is CASSFSSGNTEAFF. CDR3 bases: TGTGCCAGCAGCTTCTCGTCAGGGAACACTGAAGCTTTCTTT.